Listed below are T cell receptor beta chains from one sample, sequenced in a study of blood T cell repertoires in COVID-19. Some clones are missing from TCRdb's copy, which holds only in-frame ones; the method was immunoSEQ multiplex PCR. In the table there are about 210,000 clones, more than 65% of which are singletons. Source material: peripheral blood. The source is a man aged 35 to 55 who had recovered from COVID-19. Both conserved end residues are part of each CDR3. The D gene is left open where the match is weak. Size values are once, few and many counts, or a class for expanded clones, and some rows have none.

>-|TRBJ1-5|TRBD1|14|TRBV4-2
CASSLGQGNQPQHF
TGTGCCAGCAGCCTCGGACAGGGCAATCAGCCCCAGCATTTT
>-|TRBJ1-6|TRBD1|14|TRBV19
CASSKGQGGSPLHF
TGTGCCAGTAGTAAGGGACAGGGTGGGTCACCCCTCCACTTT
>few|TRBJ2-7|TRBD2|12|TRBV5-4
CASSLAREGPSF
TGTGCCAGCAGCTTGGCGCGGGAGGGCCCCTCCTTC
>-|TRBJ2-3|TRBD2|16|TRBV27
CASSLSWLAGGNPVYF
TGTGCCAGCAGTTTATCGTGGCTAGCGGGGGGGAACCCCGTGTATTTT
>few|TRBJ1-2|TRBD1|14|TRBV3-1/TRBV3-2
CASSPMTGGYGYTF
TGTGCCAGCAGCCCGATGACAGGGGGCTATGGCTACACCTTC
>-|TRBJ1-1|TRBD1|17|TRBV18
CASSMGQGNRWGTEAFF
TGTGCCAGCTCCATGGGACAGGGAAATCGTTGGGGGACTGAAGCTTTCTTT
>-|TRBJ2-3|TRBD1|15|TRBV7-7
CASSQGTGSTDTQYF
TGTGCTAGCAGCCAGGGGACAGGCAGCACAGATACGCAGTATTTT
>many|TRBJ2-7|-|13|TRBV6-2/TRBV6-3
CASSVDSSYEQYF
TGTGCCAGCAGTGTTGACTCCTCCTACGAGCAGTACTTC
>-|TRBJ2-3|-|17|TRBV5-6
CASSLLVRGLGRDTQYF
TGTGCCAGCAGCTTACTCGTTCGGGGACTGGGCAGGGATACGCAGTATTTT
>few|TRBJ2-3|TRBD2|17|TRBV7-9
CASSTQLASRSTDTQYF
TGTGCCAGCAGTACTCAACTAGCGAGTCGCAGCACAGATACGCAGTATTTT
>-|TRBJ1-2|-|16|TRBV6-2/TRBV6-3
CASSYRPGQRLYGYTF
TGTGCCAGCAGTTACCGTCCGGGACAAAGATTGTATGGCTACACCTTC
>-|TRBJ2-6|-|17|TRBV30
CAWSVARVPNGANVLTF
TGTGCCTGGAGTGTCGCCAGGGTCCCTAACGGGGCCAACGTCCTGACTTTC
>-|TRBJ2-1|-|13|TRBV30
CAWSGVSYNEQFF
TGTGCCTGGAGTGGAGTCTCCTACAATGAGCAGTTCTTC
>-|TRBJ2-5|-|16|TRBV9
CASSVGPPGGHATQYF
TGTGCCAGCAGCGTAGGTCCCCCAGGAGGGCACGCGACCCAGTACTTC
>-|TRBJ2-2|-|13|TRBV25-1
CASSDRNTGELFF
TGTGCCAGCAGTGACAGGAACACCGGGGAGCTGTTTTTT
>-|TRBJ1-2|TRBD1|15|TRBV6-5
CASRPAGTGVYGYTF
TGTGCCAGCAGACCTGCGGGGACAGGGGTCTATGGCTACACCTTC
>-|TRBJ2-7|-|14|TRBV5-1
CASSLVSGEGEQYF
TGCGCCAGCAGCTTGGTATCAGGGGAAGGCGAGCAGTACTTC
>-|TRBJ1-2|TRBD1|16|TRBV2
CASRTRLTGFGYGYTF
TGTGCCAGCAGGACCCGTCTGACAGGGTTCGGCTATGGCTACACCTTC
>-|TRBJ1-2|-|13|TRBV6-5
CASSYVSNYGYTF
TGTGCCAGCAGTTACGTCAGTAACTATGGCTACACCTTC
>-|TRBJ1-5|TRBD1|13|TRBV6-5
CASSRRGSQPQHF
TGTGCCAGCAGTCGCAGGGGGAGTCAGCCCCAGCATTTT
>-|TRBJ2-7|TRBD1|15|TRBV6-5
CASSYGTGWPYEQYF
TGTGCCAGCAGCTATGGGACAGGGTGGCCTTACGAGCAGTACTTC
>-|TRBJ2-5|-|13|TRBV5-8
CASSTGPQETQYF
TGTGCCAGCAGCACAGGGCCCCAAGAGACCCAGTACTTC
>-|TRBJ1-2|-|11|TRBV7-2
CATEVFYGYTF
TGTGCCACAGAGGTTTTCTATGGCTACACCTTC
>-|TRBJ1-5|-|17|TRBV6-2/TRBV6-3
CASSSIRSQGGNQPQHF
TGTGCCAGCAGTTCTATACGGTCCCAGGGCGGCAATCAGCCCCAGCATTTT
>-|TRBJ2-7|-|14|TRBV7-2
CASNLWGLGFEQYF
TGTGCCAGCAACCTCTGGGGGCTCGGGTTCGAGCAGTACTTC